This TCR beta chain was observed in a study of T cell repertoires in cytomegalovirus infection. Whole-study context: Selected CMV epitopes included recently identified HLA-C-restricted ones as well as well-studied HLA-B-restricted ones. Both CMV infection and a matching HLA type were indicated by public TCR beta signatures. Study-level results: Cumulative public TCR beta family frequency identified carriers of CMV plus the relevant HLA. Dominating the ex vivo response were TCR beta clonotypes that were CMV-specific and HLA-C-restricted.

MiXCR, applied by TCRdb to the reads, yields one record per CDR3 protein. The table includes roughly 90,000 distinct CDR3 sequences, about 29% detected once. CDR1 is SGHVS and CDR2 is FNYEAQ in the germline V gene. The germline V and J ends were trimmed by 4 bases and 1 base, with 14 bases remaining between them. The CDR3 consists of 16 residues. This clonotype has more than one count but fewer than ten. Antigen specificity is unknown. The chain links TRBV7-6 to TRBJ1-3; no definite D call. Sequencing was performed on CD8+ T cells from cultured PBMCs, taken from culture after CMV antigen stimulation. This receptor was identified in a human donor in good health (CMV status not recorded). Some clones in this sample may be carry-over from other donors' samples. The CDR3 loop reads CASSSENRRSGNTIYF. As DNA, the CDR3 is TGTGCCAGCAGCTCCGAAAATAGACGATCTGGAAACACCATATATTTT.